The entry that follows covers one T cell receptor (beta chain) sequence. Its specificity is unknown. The data were obtained in a study of post-analysis software for immune sequencing data. TCR beta cDNA libraries included unique molecular identifiers. cDNA molecules numbering roughly 500,000 came from approximately 1 to 10 million T cells. MiXCR was run by TCRdb on the PCR reads, yielding one entry per CDR3 protein. The sample carries some 690,000 distinct CDR3 sequences, approximately 60% recorded once. Study results and caveats: Higher frequency in patients than in controls was seen for about 5 TRBV segments, with TRBV5-6, TRBV5-1 and TRBV20-1 among them. F measure grouped same-batch samples tightly together.

The CDR3 length is 15 residues. Trimming removed 3 bases at V and 0 bases at J, with 11 bases between. CDR1 and CDR2 (germline): DFQATT, SNEGSKA (reference sequence). This clonotype originated in a girl aged 2-10 years with multiple sclerosis. This chain connects TRBV20-1 to TRBJ1-4, with D unresolved. Sequences were obtained from blood. The CDR3 loop reads CSASDGRTTNEKLFF. The CDR3 DNA is TGCAGTGCTAGCGATGGACGGACAACTAATGAAAAACTGTTTTTT.